The rows below give T cell receptor beta chains drawn from one sample of a study of regulatory T cells in long-lasting Graves disease. TCRdb reanalysed the multiplex PCR reads using MiXCR and keeps one entry per CDR3 protein. Here the sample spans 400,000 to 500,000 distinct CDR3 sequences, over 15% being singletons. These same records also appear under a second study, on T cells in Graves' hyperthyroidism and ophthalmopathy.

The sample here was peripheral blood mononuclear cells (PBMCs), taken at new diagnosis, from a patient treated with antithyroid drugs. The receptor source for this set is a woman in her 30s with Graves disease. The CDR3 runs from the conserved cysteine through the conserved F or W. D genes are given only for firm matches. Not every row has a clone size; where given, it reads once, few, many or a size class.

d_call	v_call	j_call	clone_size	cdr3_nt	cdr3_aa
TRBD2	TRBV7-9	TRBJ2-3	many	TGTGCCAGCAGTTCCGCGGGATCCTGGCGCGGGAGCGCAGATACGCAGTATTTT	CASSSAGSWRGSADTQYF
-	TRBV7-3	TRBJ2-5	-	TGTGCCAGCAGCTTAACGAAGGAAGAGACCCAGTACTTC	CASSLTKEETQYF
TRBD2	TRBV28	TRBJ2-7	many	TGTGCCAGCAGCCAGACTAGCGGGGAGCAGTACTTC	CASSQTSGEQYF
-	TRBV30	TRBJ2-5	many	TGTGCCTGGGGGTCTTCGCTTGAACAGTACTTC	CAWGSSLEQYF
-	TRBV5-1	TRBJ1-4	-	TGCGCCAGCAGGTCGGCAGGGGTTGAAAAACTGTTTTTT	CASRSAGVEKLFF
-	TRBV6-1	TRBJ2-2	many	TGTGCCAGCAGTGAGAGTGGGAGAACCGGGGAGCTGTTTTTT	CASSESGRTGELFF
-	TRBV4-1	TRBJ2-7	-	TGCGCCAGCAGCCAAGGGGAGGGGACAGGTTCCTACGAGCAGTACTTC	CASSQGEGTGSYEQYF
TRBD1	TRBV20-1	TRBJ1-2	-	TGCAGTGCCATGCCGGGACAGGGGTATGGCTACACCTTC	CSAMPGQGYGYTF
-	TRBV28	TRBJ2-4	-	TGTGCCAGCAGTTTATATGGTGATGAGAACATTCAGTACTTC	CASSLYGDENIQYF
-	TRBV29-1	TRBJ2-7	many	TGCAGCGTGACTGGCCGGGCCTTGGGCTACGAGCAGTACTTC	CSVTGRALGYEQYF
TRBD2	TRBV28	TRBJ2-1	many	TGTGCCAGCAGTTACCCGAGACTAGCGGTTCCTGAGCAGTTCTTC	CASSYPRLAVPEQFF
-	TRBV9	TRBJ2-7	few	TGTGCCAGCAGCGAGGGGGGAGAGCAGTACTTC	CASSEGGEQYF
TRBD2	TRBV11-2	TRBJ2-7	many	TGTGCCAGCAGCTTCCGTAGCGGGAGGGGTTACGAGCAGTACTTC	CASSFRSGRGYEQYF
-	TRBV5-8	TRBJ1-1	many	TGTGCCAGCAGCCAAGGATTTGAAGCTTTCTTT	CASSQGFEAFF
-	TRBV11-2	TRBJ2-7	many	TGTGCCAGCAGCCCCAGGTTATGGGACGAGCAGTACTTC	CASSPRLWDEQYF
-	TRBV12-5	TRBJ2-5	many	TGTGCTAGTGGTTTGGGCAGTCTCTCCCGGGAGACCCAGTACTTC	CASGLGSLSRETQYF
-	TRBV5-6	TRBJ2-1	-	TGTGCCAGCAGCTTGGGCACTCCTGCCTACAATGAGCAGTTCTTC	CASSLGTPAYNEQFF
-	TRBV28	TRBJ1-2	many	TGTGCCAGCAGTTCCCCGGCCCATGTCTATGGCTACACCTTC	CASSSPAHVYGYTF
TRBD2	TRBV20-1	TRBJ2-1	many	TGCAGTGCTAGGTCTTCTAGCGGGAGGAGGTTCGATGAGCAGTTCTTC	CSARSSSGRRFDEQFF
-	TRBV25-1	TRBJ2-4	few	TGTGCCAGCAGTGCCCAGGGGTGGGGAACCAAAAACATTCAGTACTTC	CASSAQGWGTKNIQYF
-	TRBV12-3/TRBV12-4	TRBJ1-6	-	TGTGCCAGCAGTTTAGGTGGTGGGGATTCACCCCTCCACTTT	CASSLGGGDSPLHF
TRBD2	TRBV28	TRBJ2-1	many	TGTGCCAGCAGTGGTCTAGCGGGAGCGTACAATGAGCAGTTCTTC	CASSGLAGAYNEQFF
-	TRBV11-1	TRBJ2-5	-	TGTGCCAACAGCCGACCAAACAGGTTTTGGGAGACCCTGTACTTC	CANSRPNRFWETLYF
-	TRBV13	TRBJ1-1	many	TGTGCCTCAGCACAGGATTCTGAAGCTTTCTTT	CASAQDSEAFF
TRBD1	TRBV7-9	TRBJ2-1	many	TGTGCCAGCAGCTTAGAACGCAGGGGGCACAATGAGCAGTTCTTC	CASSLERRGHNEQFF
-	TRBV6-2/TRBV6-3	TRBJ1-3	many	TGTGCCAGCAGTTACTCGGAAGGTCCTGGAAACACCATATATTTT	CASSYSEGPGNTIYF
TRBD2	TRBV20-1	TRBJ2-1	-	TGCAGTGCCAGACTAGCGGGAGGGCATTGGAATGAGCAGTTCTTC	CSARLAGGHWNEQFF
-	TRBV5-1	TRBJ1-1	many	TGCGCCAGCAGCTTGGCCCAACCTTGGAACACTGAAGCTTTCTTT	CASSLAQPWNTEAFF
TRBD2	TRBV13	TRBJ2-5	many	TGCGCCAGCAGCCAAGGAGGCGGGAGCGGGTACCAAGAGACCCAGTACTTC	CASSQGGGSGYQETQYF
TRBD1	TRBV19	TRBJ2-3	few	TGTGCCAGTAGAAAACAGGGGACAGATCGAGATACGCAGTATTTT	CASRKQGTDRDTQYF
TRBD2	TRBV20-1	TRBJ2-1	many	TGCAGTGCTAGAGATTGGCAAAGCGGGAGTTACAATGAGCAGTTCTTC	CSARDWQSGSYNEQFF
TRBD1	TRBV15	TRBJ1-2	many	TGTGCCACCAGCAGTCAGACAGGGTCTTCTTATGGCTACACCTTC	CATSSQTGSSYGYTF
-	TRBV12-3/TRBV12-4	TRBJ1-1	many	TGTGCCAGCAGTTCCGACATAACTGAAGCTTTCTTT	CASSSDITEAFF
-	TRBV6-1	TRBJ2-1	-	TGTGCCAGCAGTCAACCCGGGACTCCCCGGCCTGAGCAGTTCTTC	CASSQPGTPRPEQFF
-	TRBV5-1	TRBJ1-5	many	TGCGCCAGCAGCGGCACAGGGAACCCTGATCAGCCCCAGCATTTT	CASSGTGNPDQPQHF
-	TRBV6-2/TRBV6-3	TRBJ2-5	few	TGTGCCAGCAGTTCCTCCGGGACGCGGGAGACCCAGTACTTC	CASSSSGTRETQYF
TRBD1	TRBV19	TRBJ1-5	few	TGTGCCAGTATCCCTTCGCGGACAGGGGATCAGCCCCAGCATTTT	CASIPSRTGDQPQHF
-	TRBV30	TRBJ1-5	many	TGTGCCTGGGACCTATCGGGCAATCAGCCCCAGCATTTT	CAWDLSGNQPQHF
TRBD1	TRBV18	TRBJ1-1	-	TGTGCCAGTACAGGGGGCTTGAGTGAAGCTTTCTTT	CASTGGLSEAFF
TRBD1	TRBV6-1	TRBJ2-3	many	TGTGCCAGCAGTCCCGGGACAGGGGGCGAGGGTACGCAGTATTTT	CASSPGTGGEGTQYF
TRBD2	TRBV18	TRBJ2-2	many	TGTGCCAGCTCACCGTCAAGCGGGAGGCCCTCCGCCGGGGAGCTGTTTTTT	CASSPSSGRPSAGELFF
-	TRBV7-9	TRBJ2-1	many	TGTGCCAGCAGCTTTGGGCGATGGGGTAACCCAGTTGCGGATGAGCAGTTCTTC	CASSFGRWGNPVADEQFF
-	TRBV19	TRBJ1-2	few	TGTGCCAGTATTGACCCGGACACCCGCATCGGTGGCTACACCTTC	CASIDPDTRIGGYTF
-	TRBV13	TRBJ2-5	many	TGTGCCAGCAGTCCTAGGGAGGAGACCCAGTACTTC	CASSPREETQYF
-	TRBV4-2	TRBJ2-2	few	TGTGCCAGCAGGCCGTGGGGGAGTTCAGCGAACACCGGGGAGCTGTTTTTT	CASRPWGSSANTGELFF
-	TRBV6-1	TRBJ1-5	many	TGTGCCAGCACCCAAGGCCAGCCCCAGCATTTT	CASTQGQPQHF
-	TRBV7-9	TRBJ2-5	many	TGTGCCAGCAGCTTTATGCTCGGGACTGAAAAACGAGAGACCCAGTACTTC	CASSFMLGTEKRETQYF
TRBD2	TRBV29-1	TRBJ2-5	-	TGCAGCGTTGGGCCGGCGGGAGCCTGGGAAGAGACCCAGTACTTC	CSVGPAGAWEETQYF
-	TRBV7-9	TRBJ2-1	-	TGTGCCAGCAGCTTAGTCGGCTATGAGCAGTTCTTC	CASSLVGYEQFF
-	TRBV20-1	TRBJ2-2	many	TGCAGTGCGCATAGCGGCCGAATCGGCGGGGAGCTGTTTTTT	CSAHSGRIGGELFF
TRBD2	TRBV15	TRBJ2-1	many	TGTGCCACCAGCACACTAGCGGGAGGGCAACACAATGAGCAGTTCTTC	CATSTLAGGQHNEQFF
-	TRBV6-1	TRBJ1-2	few	TGTGCCAGCAGTGTAACAGGGTTTGGCTACACCTTC	CASSVTGFGYTF
-	TRBV2	TRBJ2-5	many	TGTGCCAGCAGGAGGGGACCCCAAGAGACCCAGTACTTC	CASRRGPQETQYF
TRBD2	TRBV5-1	TRBJ2-1	few	TGCGCCAGCAGCGCCGATATACTAGCGGGAGGGAGCAATGAGCAGTTCTTC	CASSADILAGGSNEQFF